These 23 T cell receptor beta chains share one sample of origin, sequenced in a study of blood T cells in healthy people across ages. For the second PCR, which ran for about 7 to 11 cycles, a sample-barcoded 5' primer and a J-beta primer mix were used. TCRdb re-called the 5' RACE reads through MiXCR, storing one row per CDR3 protein. The sample lists fewer than 900,000 distinct CDR3 sequences; approximately 50% were seen once. Sequencing was done on a sample of blood. All receptors come from a woman aged 55-70 years in good health.

This clonotype showed up just a few times. The CDR3 sequence is CASSPHGTVEFF. DNA of the CDR3: TGTGCCAGCAGTCCCCATGGGACAGTTGAGTTCTTC. The gene calls are TRBV28 and TRBJ2-1; 7 bases fit TRBD1. The length of the CDR3 is 12 residues. Germline assignment: CDR1 MDHEN and CDR2 SYDVKM. V lost 5 bases and J lost 14; bases outside the gene matches: 9.

The CDR3 loop reads CSASEGARAFF. The CDR3 DNA reads as TGCAGTGCTAGCGAAGGGGCTCGAGCTTTCTTT. V usage is TRBV20-1 and J usage is TRBJ1-1; D might be TRBD1 (5 bases). Germline V gene data show CDR1 as DFQATT and CDR2 as SNEGSKA (reference sequence). The V end lost 3 bases, the J end lost 10 bases, and 12 bases lay between the germline ends. The CDR3 is 11 amino acids.

V gene TRBV24-1 combines with J gene TRBJ2-2; unclear D gene. Germline assignment: CDR1 KGHDR and CDR2 SFDVKD. Trimming removed 4 bases at V and 9 bases at J, with 11 bases between. This CDR3 is built from 13 residues. This CDR3 reads CATSDAGRRELFF. The CDR3 DNA follows: TGTGCCACCAGTGACGCAGGACGTCGGGAGCTGTTTTTT.

The chain joins TRBV15 to TRBJ2-5; D is uncertain. This CDR3 is 13 amino acids long. Between the trimmed V and J ends, which lost 3 bases and 0 bases, there was a span of 5 bases. CDR1 is LNHNV, CDR2 YYDKDF, per germline (reference sequence). DNA of the CDR3: TGTGCCACCAGCAGCCGGAACCAAGAGACCCAGTACTTC. Its protein is CATSSRNQETQYF. Drawing the rest from reference TRBV15 and TRBJ2-5, the complete variable domain is DAMVIQNPRYQVTQFGKPVTLSCSQTLNHNVMYWYQQKSSQAPKLLFHYYDKDFNNEADTPDNFQSRRPNTSFCFLDIRSPGLGDTAMYLCATSSRNQETQYFGPGTRLLVL.

V and J are TRBV7-8 and TRBJ2-5; D not certain. V gave up 2 bases and J gave up 1 base, with 8 bases separating them. Germline V gene lookup returns CDR1 SGHVS and CDR2 FQNEAQ. The CDR3 length is 14 residues. The CDR3 protein is CASSLFDGQETQYF. Here the CDR3 DNA reads TGTGCCAGCAGCTTATTCGACGGCCAAGAGACCCAGTACTTC. The full variable domain, its missing parts supplied by reference TRBV7-8 and TRBJ2-5, is GAGVSQSPRYKVAKRGQDVALRCDPISGHVSLFWYQQALGQGPEFLTYFQNEAQLDKSGLPSDRFFAERPEGSVSTLKIQRTQQEDSAVYLCASSLFDGQETQYFGPGTRLLVL.

The chain has TRBV12-3 or TRBV12-4 and TRBJ1-5; no definite D call. The CDR3 consists of 12 residues. The germline V and J ends were trimmed by 7 bases and 6 bases, with 10 bases remaining between them. CDR3 DNA sequence: TGTGCCAGCACCGTGGGGTCTCAGCCCCAGCATTTT. As protein: CASTVGSQPQHF.

This clonotype has more than one count but fewer than ten. The V gene is TRBV24-1, the J gene TRBJ2-3; 7 bases match TRBD1. Germline V lookup: CDR1 KGHDR, CDR2 SFDVKD. The CDR3 covers 15 residues. Unmatched junction bases numbered 8, after V lost 3 bases and J lost 6 bases. The CDR3 spells CATSDPGQVLDTQYF. In DNA, the CDR3 is TGTGCCACCAGTGATCCCGGACAGGTCCTCGATACGCAGTATTTT.

Points on this clonotype: At one end, the junction sequence differs from germline, possibly due to a read error. The chain joins TRBV7-2 to TRBJ2-1; no clear D gene. The CDR3 spans 14 residues. Germline CDR1 and CDR2: SGHTA and FQGNSA. The CDR3 bases are TGTGCCAGCAGCTACCGAGGCTCCTACAATGGGCAGTTCTTC. Amino acid sequence: CASSYRGSYNGQFF.

This chain links TRBV6-5 with TRBJ1-2, with D hard to call. From germline, CDR1 is MNHEY and CDR2 SVGAGI. The CDR3 is 15 residues long. V lost 4 bases and J lost 2, with 14 bases in between. CDR3 DNA sequence: TGTGCCAGCAGTTCCTGGTCCCGTGGGAACTATGGCTACACCTTC. Its translation: CASSSWSRGNYGYTF.

This clonotype was observed once. The rearrangement joins TRBV11-2 to TRBJ2-7; D is unresolved. CDR1 and CDR2 from the germline V gene are SGHAT and FQNNGV. Trimming left V 4 bases short and J 6 bases short, with 16 bases between. The CDR3 spans 14 residues. The CDR3 reads CASSSGLSGFEQYF. Here the CDR3 DNA reads TGTGCCAGCAGCTCGGGTTTATCTGGCTTCGAGCAGTACTTC. Complete variable domain (other parts from reference TRBV11-2 and TRBJ2-7): EAGVAQSPRYKIIEKRQSVAFWCNPISGHATLYWYQQILGQGPKLLIQFQNNGVVDDSQLPKDRFSAERLKGVDSTLKIQPAKLEDSAVYLCASSSGLSGFEQYFGPGTRLTVT.

The CDR3 DNA reads TGTGCCAGCAGAAAAGGACGGGGGGCAGGTGGCTACACCTTC. It specifies CASRKGRGAGGYTF. The chain has TRBV7-2 and TRBJ1-2, with D possibly being TRBD1 (6 bases). V lost 6 bases, J lost 7 bases, and 18 bases lay in between. Germline assignment: CDR1 SGHTA and CDR2 FQGNSA. This CDR3 spans 14 amino acids.

The chain combines TRBV20-1 with TRBJ2-4; D is unclear. The V end lost 3 bases, the J end lost 12 bases, and 12 bases lay between the germline ends. CDR3 size: 11 residues. Germline V gene sequence: CDR1 DFQATT, CDR2 SNEGSKA (reference sequence). Here the CDR3 reads CSASSATNQYF. CDR3 nucleotide sequence: TGCAGTGCTAGTTCAGCGACCAATCAGTACTTC.

This clonotype was detected only once. The genes are TRBV15 and TRBJ2-1, with 9 nucleotides matching TRBD2. From germline, CDR1 is LNHNV and CDR2 YYDKDF (reference sequence). The length of the CDR3 is 16 residues. V was clipped by 5 bases and J by 3 bases; unmatched bases: 8. DNA for the CDR3: TGTGCCACCAGCGGCGGACTAGCGACCTACTACAATGAGCAGTTCTTC. It codes for CATSGGLATYYNEQFF.

The gene calls are TRBV10-3 and TRBJ2-3; D possibly corresponds to TRBD1 (5 bases). This CDR3 contains 15 residues. Trimming removed 4 bases at V and 4 bases at J, with 15 bases between. CDR1 is ENHRY and CDR2 is SYGVKD in the germline V gene. The CDR3 region is CAISGTRDGADTQYF. CDR3 nucleotide sequence: TGTGCCATCAGTGGAACCAGGGATGGCGCAGATACGCAGTATTTT.

There are a few counts of this clonotype. J is TRBJ2-7 and V is TRBV11-3, with D uncertain. Per germline, CDR1 SGHNT and CDR2 YENEEA. V lost 3 bases, J lost 1 base, and 10 bases lay in between. The CDR3 is 14 residues long. CDR3 loop: CASSFKGPSYEQYF. The CDR3 DNA sequence: TGTGCCAGCAGCTTTAAAGGACCATCCTACGAGCAGTACTTC.

The rearrangement links TRBV11-2 to TRBJ2-7; no reliable D call. Trimming pared 3 bases from V and 0 bases from J, leaving 12 bases between. Per the germline V gene, CDR1 is SGHAT and CDR2 is FQNNGV. The CDR3 loop spans 15 amino acids. This CDR3 reads CASSFIAVSSYEQYF. CDR3 bases: TGTGCCAGCAGCTTCATTGCGGTCTCCTCCTACGAGCAGTACTTC.

This clonotype showed up just a few times. The genes are TRBV5-1 and TRBJ1-2; 7 nucleotides align to TRBD1. The germline gives CDR1 SGHRS, CDR2 YFSETQ. The CDR3 loop spans 13 amino acids. V lost 4 bases and J lost 9; bases outside the gene matches: 9. The CDR3 bases are TGCGCCAGCAGCCCAAGTGACAGGGAGCGCTACACCTTC. Translation gives CASSPSDRERYTF. The full variable domain, its missing parts supplied by reference TRBV5-1 and TRBJ1-2, is KAGVTQTPRYLIKTRGQQVTLSCSPISGHRSVSWYQQTPGQGLQFLFEYFSETQRNKGNFPGRFSGRQFSNSRSEMNVSTLELGDSALYLCASSPSDRERYTFGSGTRLTVV.

This clonotype was recorded a few times. The gene calls are TRBV29-1 and TRBJ2-4; 7 bases fit TRBD1. V dropped 6 bases and J dropped 9; count of bases not matched to a gene: 11. Germline-derived CDR1 and CDR2 are SQVTM and ANQGSEA. The CDR3 is 13 amino acids. Written as DNA, the CDR3 is TGCAGCGTGGGAACAGGGGTGCCGGGCATTCAGTACTTC. Its translation: CSVGTGVPGIQYF.

The chain uses TRBV28 and TRBJ1-2; D possibly corresponds to TRBD1 (5 bases). The germline V and J ends were trimmed by 6 bases and 9 bases, with 14 bases remaining between them. The CDR3 is made up of 12 amino acids. Germline V gene data show CDR1 as MDHEN and CDR2 as SYDVKM. In DNA form, the CDR3 reads TGTGCCAGCAGACAGCGGACATCCCGCTACACCTTC. Protein sequence: CASRQRTSRYTF.

This chain uses TRBV2 with TRBJ2-3, with TRBD2 identical over 10 bases. The CDR3 extends over 16 amino acids. Germline trimming cut 1 base from V and 1 base from J; bases unmatched to any gene: 2. CDR1 and CDR2 from the germline V gene are SNHLY and FYNNEI. The CDR3 DNA follows: TGTGCCAGCAGTGAAGACCTAGCGGGAGGCACAGATACGCAGTATTTT. Amino acids: CASSEDLAGGTDTQYF. The full variable domain, completed using reference TRBV2 and TRBJ2-3, is EPEVTQTPSHQVTQMGQEVILRCVPISNHLYFYWYRQILGQKVEFLVSFYNNEISEKSEIFDDQFSVERPDGSNFTLKIRSTKLEDSAMYFCASSEDLAGGTDTQYFGPGTRLTVL.

This clonotype was recorded a few times. An end of the junction does not agree with germline; a read error may underlie this. CDR3 loop: CASSQVSWGPLEETQYF. For the CDR3, the DNA is TGTGCCAGTAGCCAAGTATCCTGGGGCCCTTTAGAGGAGACCCAGTACTTC. V and J are TRBV3-1 and TRBJ2-5, with D maybe TRBD1 (5 bases). The V gene's germline CDR1 is LGHDT and CDR2 YNNKEL (reference sequence). The CDR3 runs 17 residues.

The chain couples TRBV4-3 to TRBJ1-4, with a tentative D call TRBD1 (5 bases). CDR1 is LGHNA, CDR2 YSLEER, per germline. This CDR3 comprises 16 residues. Deletions cut 2 bases from V and 7 bases from J, with 17 bases between. This CDR3 reads CASSQRPGGDTEKLFF. CDR3 sequence (DNA): TGCGCCAGCAGCCAAAGACCCGGGGGGGATACTGAAAAACTGTTTTTT.

This clonotype was found many times. V gene TRBV5-1 combines with J gene TRBJ2-6; possible D gene TRBD1, 6 bases. The V gene lost 0 bases and the J gene lost 2 bases, with 6 bases spanning the gap. Germline V lookup: CDR1 SGHRS, CDR2 YFSETQ. The CDR3 runs to 15 residues. This CDR3 reads CASSLGTAGANVLTF. CDR3 coding DNA: TGCGCCAGCAGCTTGGGGACAGCTGGGGCCAACGTCCTGACTTTC.